This entry describes one T cell receptor beta chain. As yet, its antigen is unknown. These data are taken from a study of PD-1 blockade in classical Hodgkin lymphoma. On the study more broadly: Nivolumab dosing for patients was 3 mg/kg, administered intravenously every 2 weeks. Whole-study results and caveats: It was among complete responders that baseline diversity resembled that of newly diagnosed patients. The CD4+ diversity rise by C4D1 was clearest in complete responders.

Clones were read by immunoSEQ multiplex PCR, and TCRdb kept only the in-frame ones, dropping some. This table holds more than 50,000 clones, 60% to 80% found once. Every patient was affected by relapse after autologous stem cell transplantation, while exposure to brentuximab vedotin was not uniform. The material was peripheral blood mononuclear cells (PBMCs), obtained before the second cycle of nivolumab. This receptor was obtained from a human donor with classical Hodgkin lymphoma.

In DNA form, the CDR3 reads TGTGCCAGCAGCTCAACTGGACACGGGCGGACTGAAGCTTTCTTT. Its protein is CASSSTGHGRTEAFF. The chain couples TRBV13 to TRBJ1-1; weak D call: TRBD1 (5 bases). Germline loops: CDR1 PRHDT, CDR2 FYEKMQ (reference sequence). The CDR3 has 15 amino acids. Trimming left V 4 bases short and J 5 bases short, with 17 bases between.